These T cell receptor beta chains were read from a single sample in a study of blood T cell repertoires in COVID-19. The assay was immunoSEQ multiplex PCR, and TCRdb's table has in-frame clones only and misses some. This repertoire shows around 430,000 clones, roughly 88% found once; its top ten account for approximately 12%. Material: peripheral blood. The receptor set was obtained from a woman between 50 and 59 years old with COVID-19, enrolled during active disease. Both conserved end residues are part of each CDR3. The order of the fields is D gene, clone size, J gene, V gene, CDR3 DNA, CDR3 protein. A D gene is named only where the DNA matches it firmly. Not all rows give a size; the values are once, few, many and, for expanded clones, a class.

d_gene: TRBD1
abundance: .
j_gene: TRBJ1-2
v_gene: TRBV7-2
CDR3nt: TGTGCCAGCAGCCTGCCGGGACAGCAATATGGCTACACCTTC
CDR3aa: CASSLPGQQYGYTF

d_gene: TRBD1
abundance: once
j_gene: TRBJ1-5
v_gene: TRBV3-1/TRBV3-2
CDR3nt: TGTGCCAGCAGCCAGGGGTACAGGGGGGCGAATCAGCCCCAGCATTTT
CDR3aa: CASSQGYRGANQPQHF

d_gene: .
abundance: .
j_gene: TRBJ1-2
v_gene: TRBV6-5
CDR3nt: TGTGCCAGCAGTCTAGCTGCCTATGGCTACACCTTC
CDR3aa: CASSLAAYGYTF

d_gene: TRBD2
abundance: .
j_gene: TRBJ2-3
v_gene: TRBV2
CDR3nt: TGTGCCAGCAGCCGTCTTAGCGGGGGGGGCACAGATACGCAGTATTTT
CDR3aa: CASSRLSGGGTDTQYF

d_gene: .
abundance: once
j_gene: TRBJ1-3
v_gene: TRBV6-6
CDR3nt: TGTGCCAGCAGTTACGAGGAGCCCTCTGGAAACACCATATATTTT
CDR3aa: CASSYEEPSGNTIYF

d_gene: .
abundance: .
j_gene: TRBJ2-5
v_gene: TRBV4-1
CDR3nt: TGCGCCAGCAGCCGACTTGTTAGGTTCCAAGAGACCCAGTACTTC
CDR3aa: CASSRLVRFQETQYF

d_gene: .
abundance: .
j_gene: TRBJ2-3
v_gene: TRBV21-1
CDR3nt: TGTGCCAGCAGCCCATTGGGGCGGTCTAACACAGATACGCAGTATTTT
CDR3aa: CASSPLGRSNTDTQYF

d_gene: TRBD2
abundance: .
j_gene: TRBJ2-3
v_gene: TRBV27
CDR3nt: TGTGCCAGCAGAAAGACTAGCGGGGTAAGCACAGATACGCAGTATTTT
CDR3aa: CASRKTSGVSTDTQYF

d_gene: TRBD1
abundance: .
j_gene: TRBJ1-1
v_gene: TRBV27
CDR3nt: TGTGCCAGCAGCCTCACGGACAGGGGGAACACTGAAGCTTTCTTT
CDR3aa: CASSLTDRGNTEAFF

d_gene: TRBD2
abundance: .
j_gene: TRBJ2-3
v_gene: TRBV9
CDR3nt: TGTGCCAGCAGCGCACCGCGAGATAGCGGGGGGCCGTTTGAGGGGTTAGATACGCAGTATTTT
CDR3aa: CASSAPRDSGGPFEGLDTQYF

d_gene: .
abundance: .
j_gene: TRBJ2-7
v_gene: TRBV19
CDR3nt: TGTGCCAGTAGTATAGACCCGGCTAGTTACGAGCAGTACTTC
CDR3aa: CASSIDPASYEQYF

d_gene: TRBD2
abundance: .
j_gene: TRBJ2-3
v_gene: TRBV3-1/TRBV3-2
CDR3nt: TGTGCCAGCAGCCATAAAGCGGGGGGCAGCACAGATACGCAGTATTTT
CDR3aa: CASSHKAGGSTDTQYF

d_gene: TRBD1
abundance: .
j_gene: TRBJ1-5
v_gene: TRBV29-1
CDR3nt: TGCAGCGTTGGTCCAGGGGGAGATCAGCCCCAGCATTTT
CDR3aa: CSVGPGGDQPQHF

d_gene: .
abundance: .
j_gene: TRBJ2-7
v_gene: TRBV12-3/TRBV12-4
CDR3nt: TGTGCCAGCGCCGGGCAGTACTTC
CDR3aa: CASAGQYF

d_gene: TRBD2
abundance: .
j_gene: TRBJ2-1
v_gene: TRBV2
CDR3nt: TGTGCCAGCAGTCAACTAGCGGGGGACTACAATGAGCAGTTCTTC
CDR3aa: CASSQLAGDYNEQFF

d_gene: .
abundance: .
j_gene: TRBJ1-1
v_gene: TRBV12-3/TRBV12-4
CDR3nt: TGTGCCAGCAGTTTCACTGTACAGGGACAAGCTTTCTTT
CDR3aa: CASSFTVQGQAFF

d_gene: TRBD1
abundance: .
j_gene: TRBJ1-1
v_gene: TRBV6-5
CDR3nt: TGTGCCACCTCGACAGGGGAGACTGAAGCTTTCTTT
CDR3aa: CATSTGETEAFF

d_gene: TRBD1
abundance: once
j_gene: TRBJ1-1
v_gene: TRBV27
CDR3nt: TGTGCCAGCAGTTCCCTAACAGGGGGGCCTGAAGCTTTCTTT
CDR3aa: CASSSLTGGPEAFF

d_gene: TRBD1
abundance: .
j_gene: TRBJ1-2
v_gene: TRBV19
CDR3nt: TGTGCCAGTAGTGGGAACCTCAGGGGGCGCCCCTATGGCTACACCTTC
CDR3aa: CASSGNLRGRPYGYTF

d_gene: .
abundance: .
j_gene: TRBJ2-3
v_gene: TRBV5-1
CDR3nt: TGCGCCAGCAGCTTGGAATTGGGCGCTACGCAGTATTTT
CDR3aa: CASSLELGATQYF

d_gene: TRBD1
abundance: .
j_gene: TRBJ2-7
v_gene: TRBV27
CDR3nt: TGTGCCAGCAGTCCCGGGACAGGTTTCTCCTACGAGCAGTACTTC
CDR3aa: CASSPGTGFSYEQYF

d_gene: .
abundance: .
j_gene: TRBJ1-1
v_gene: TRBV3-1/TRBV3-2
CDR3nt: TGTGCCAGCAGCCAAGCTTCGGGCAGTGGGGGGGCTTTCTTT
CDR3aa: CASSQASGSGGAFF

d_gene: TRBD1
abundance: once
j_gene: TRBJ1-3
v_gene: TRBV3-1/TRBV3-2
CDR3nt: TGTGCCAGCAGCCAATTCCACCCCGGGACAGGGGGAAACACCATATATTTT
CDR3aa: CASSQFHPGTGGNTIYF

d_gene: TRBD1
abundance: .
j_gene: TRBJ1-2
v_gene: TRBV24-1
CDR3nt: TGTGCCACCAGTGATTTGAGAGGGGACAGGGGCGATCCTGCTAACTATGGCTACACCTTC
CDR3aa: CATSDLRGDRGDPANYGYTF

d_gene: .
abundance: .
j_gene: TRBJ1-2
v_gene: TRBV9
CDR3nt: TGTGCCAGCAGCGCGCAGGCCTATGGCTACACCTTC
CDR3aa: CASSAQAYGYTF

d_gene: TRBD2
abundance: .
j_gene: TRBJ2-1
v_gene: TRBV10-3
CDR3nt: TGTGCCGTTTGGACTAGTCAAGGGCAGTTCTTC
CDR3aa: CAVWTSQGQFF

d_gene: .
abundance: .
j_gene: TRBJ2-5
v_gene: TRBV12-3/TRBV12-4
CDR3nt: TGTGCCACCCGACGGGGAGAGACCCAGTACTTC
CDR3aa: CATRRGETQYF

d_gene: .
abundance: .
j_gene: TRBJ1-5
v_gene: TRBV28
CDR3nt: TGTGCCAGCAGCTCACTAAACAATCAGCCCCAGCATTTT
CDR3aa: CASSSLNNQPQHF

d_gene: .
abundance: .
j_gene: TRBJ1-1
v_gene: TRBV6-5
CDR3nt: TGTGCCAGCAATCTACGGGGGTTCACTGAAGCTTTCTTT
CDR3aa: CASNLRGFTEAFF

d_gene: TRBD1
abundance: .
j_gene: TRBJ2-2
v_gene: TRBV2
CDR3nt: TGTGCCAGCAGTCTGGACAGGGTTATCGGGGAGCTGTTTTTT
CDR3aa: CASSLDRVIGELFF

d_gene: TRBD1
abundance: .
j_gene: TRBJ1-6
v_gene: TRBV27
CDR3nt: TGTGCCAGCAGCCACAGGGGTCGCAATTCACCCCTCCACTTT
CDR3aa: CASSHRGRNSPLHF

d_gene: .
abundance: .
j_gene: TRBJ1-2
v_gene: TRBV6-2/TRBV6-3
CDR3nt: TGTGCCAGCATCCCCGGGAGCTACGGGTATGGCTACACCTTC
CDR3aa: CASIPGSYGYGYTF

d_gene: TRBD1
abundance: once
j_gene: TRBJ1-6
v_gene: TRBV11-2
CDR3nt: TGTGCCAGCAGCTTAAACGGGATGGGACAGGGGTTTACTTCACCCCTCCACTTT
CDR3aa: CASSLNGMGQGFTSPLHF

d_gene: .
abundance: .
j_gene: TRBJ1-2
v_gene: TRBV19
CDR3nt: TGTGCCAGTAGTCCCCGCCATTCAGCGAACTATGGCTACACCTTC
CDR3aa: CASSPRHSANYGYTF

d_gene: TRBD1
abundance: .
j_gene: TRBJ2-1
v_gene: TRBV2
CDR3nt: TGTGCCAGCTCAAAGGACAGGGGAGCGGATGAGCAGTTCTTC
CDR3aa: CASSKDRGADEQFF

d_gene: .
abundance: .
j_gene: TRBJ2-3
v_gene: TRBV2
CDR3nt: TGTGCCAGCAGGGTCCGAGGGGGAGCAGATACGCAGTATTTT
CDR3aa: CASRVRGGADTQYF

d_gene: .
abundance: .
j_gene: TRBJ2-3
v_gene: TRBV13
CDR3nt: TGTGCCAGCAGCCCCCGGTTTGGGGGGGCGACCGATAGCACAGATACGCAGTATTTT
CDR3aa: CASSPRFGGATDSTDTQYF

d_gene: .
abundance: .
j_gene: TRBJ1-2
v_gene: TRBV5-1
CDR3nt: TGCGCCAGCAGCTTGGTAGGGGACTATGGCTACACCTTC
CDR3aa: CASSLVGDYGYTF

d_gene: .
abundance: .
j_gene: TRBJ2-2
v_gene: TRBV7-9
CDR3nt: TGTGCCAGCAGCTCCGTATCGGAGGGCACCGGGGAGCTGTTTTTT
CDR3aa: CASSSVSEGTGELFF

d_gene: TRBD2
abundance: once
j_gene: TRBJ2-5
v_gene: TRBV3-1/TRBV3-2
CDR3nt: TGTGCCAGCAGCCGGCTGGGACTAGCGGGGTCCGGAGAGACCCAGTACTTC
CDR3aa: CASSRLGLAGSGETQYF

d_gene: .
abundance: .
j_gene: TRBJ1-1
v_gene: TRBV19
CDR3nt: TGTGCCAGTAGCTACGATGCGGGCCCCCACTTT
CDR3aa: CASSYDAGPHF

d_gene: .
abundance: .
j_gene: TRBJ1-6
v_gene: TRBV12-5
CDR3nt: TGTGCTAGTGGTCCGATTTCGGGGAATTCACCCCTCCACTTT
CDR3aa: CASGPISGNSPLHF

d_gene: TRBD2
abundance: .
j_gene: TRBJ2-1
v_gene: TRBV5-4
CDR3nt: TGTGCCAGCAGCCACGGACTAGCGGGGTCGAATGAGCAGTTCTTC
CDR3aa: CASSHGLAGSNEQFF

d_gene: .
abundance: .
j_gene: TRBJ1-6
v_gene: TRBV29-1
CDR3nt: TGCAGCGTTGAAGATGGGAGTAATTCACCCCTCCACTTT
CDR3aa: CSVEDGSNSPLHF